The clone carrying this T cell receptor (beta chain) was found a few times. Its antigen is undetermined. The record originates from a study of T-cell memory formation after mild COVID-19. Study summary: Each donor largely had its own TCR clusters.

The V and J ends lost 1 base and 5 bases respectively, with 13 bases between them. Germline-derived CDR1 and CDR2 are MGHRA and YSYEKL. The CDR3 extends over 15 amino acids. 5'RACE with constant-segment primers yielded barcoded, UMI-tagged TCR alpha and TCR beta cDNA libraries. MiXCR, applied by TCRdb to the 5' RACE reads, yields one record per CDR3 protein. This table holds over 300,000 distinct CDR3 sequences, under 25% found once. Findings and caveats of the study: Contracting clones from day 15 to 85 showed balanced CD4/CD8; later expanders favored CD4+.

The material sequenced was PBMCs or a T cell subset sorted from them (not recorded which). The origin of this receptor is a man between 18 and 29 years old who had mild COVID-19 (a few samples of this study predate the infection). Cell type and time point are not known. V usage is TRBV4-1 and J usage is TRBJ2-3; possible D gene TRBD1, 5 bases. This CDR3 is CASSQADSPGDTQYF. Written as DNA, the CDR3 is TGCGCCAGCAGCCAAGCTGACAGCCCCGGAGATACGCAGTATTTT.